This TCR beta chain is drawn from a study of early T cells in non-severe SARS-CoV-2 infection (dated by TCRdb to about 2021). At the level of the whole study: TCR sequencing used bulk RNA from unsorted whole blood, so alpha and beta chains could not be paired.

V has 2 bases trimmed and J has 2 bases trimmed; junction bases matching no gene number 7. Taken from the germline V gene, the CDR1 and CDR2 loops are WSHSY and SAAADI. From its cysteine to its phenylalanine, the CDR3 spans 17 amino acids. Left in the record is the CDR3 DNA by itself, 51 bases read in frame from the first base. Study-level results and caveats: VDJdb matching was skewed toward anti-spike CD8 responses, so virus-specific expansions were likely underestimated and private and CD4 specificities were missed.

The library relied on 5' RACE. Instrument on record: NextSeq 500. To correct for sequencing error and PCR bias, the TCR library protocol tagged individual cDNA molecules with unique molecular identifiers. Sequencing covered both TCR alpha and beta chains, and within each sample the abundances of alpha and beta sequences were tightly co-correlated. On the study's bioinformatics: Decombinator V4 was used to annotate TCR sequences for V gene, J gene and CDR3. Expanded TCRs were defined as changing significantly between any two time points under a Poisson model with p below 0.0001. TCR abundances were normalised to the total number of TCRs sequenced in each sample and reported as counts per million. MAIT TCRs were defined by TRAV1-2 paired with TRAJ12, TRAJ20 or TRAJ33, and iNKT TCRs by TRAV10 paired with TRAJ18. VDJdb, accessed 1 November 2021, was searched for CMV, EBV and SARS-CoV-2 annotated TCRs, with TCRs annotated for multiple antigens excluded. TCRdb reprocessing: public reads trimmed at Q25 with fastp, clones called with MiXCR, in-frame beta chains kept. Under each unique CDR3 protein, matching rows form one entry showing the most common genes and DNA. TCRdb's processing, not the authors' own work, is the source of the V and J calls. Across this sample there are around 77,000 distinct CDR3 sequences, with around a tenth seen only once. The biggest ten clones account for around 7.3% of the sample.

A few counts support this clonotype. This clone's antigen is unknown. Qualities for individual bases were not recorded, and no much larger clone is one base off. Set within a cohort of healthcare workers in London, UK, this nested case-control study involved weekly PCR testing of nasopharyngeal swabs along with blood sampling. Between 23 and 31 March 2020, the week of the UK lockdown, healthcare workers were enrolled and then followed up weekly for as long as 16 weeks. Sequences were derived from whole blood, sampled at baseline. The rearrangement joined TRBV10-2 to TRBJ1-3; 9 bases in the middle match TRBD1. This sequence originates from an adult who was a healthcare worker with PCR-confirmed SARS-CoV-2 infection or an uninfected control (not recorded which). The CDR3 region: CASSETQRQGAGNTIYF. At the DNA level, the sequence is TGCGCCAGCAGTGAGACCCAAAGACAGGGGGCTGGAAACACCATATATTTT.